The 13 T cell receptor beta chains presented below share a single source sample, sequenced in a study of shared clonotypes between healthy human individuals (TCRdb year 2020). Libraries came from the immunoSEQ multiplex PCR assay. The table was pulled from immuneACCESS by TCRdb, which kept in-frame rearrangements only. Such tables lose some clones; where checked, under half of the loss comes from unresolved V genes, and the rest has no known cause. This sample has about 490,000 clones in its table, and roughly 78% of those were observed once. The ten biggest clones cover about 12% of the sample. Input material: PBMCs. Receptors were obtained from a woman between 40 and 55 years old in good health. Some clones in this sample may be carry-over from other donors' samples.

V usage is TRBV2 and J usage is TRBJ1-5, with a weak D call TRBD1 (6 bases). The ends were cut back, 1 base at V and 6 bases at J, with 10 bases in the middle. Germline V gene lookup returns CDR1 SNHLY and CDR2 FYNNEI. The CDR3 has 14 residues. The CDR3 DNA is TGTGCCAGCAGTGAAGGGGGGGGCCGTCAGCCCCAGCATTTT. Residues: CASSEGGGRQPQHF.

The chain is built from TRBV4-1 and TRBJ2-3, with 7 nucleotides matching TRBD2. V shed 1 base, J shed 6 bases, and the junction held 1 base outside the gene matches. Germline V lookup: CDR1 MGHRA, CDR2 YSYEKL. This CDR3 has 13 residues. CDR3 sequence (DNA): TGCGCCAGCAGCCAAGGGCGGGGGGATACGCAGTATTTT. This encodes CASSQGRGDTQYF.

V and J are TRBV4-3 and TRBJ1-3; D gene unclear. CDR1 and CDR2 from the germline V gene are LGHNA and YSLEER. V was clipped by 0 bases and J by 0 bases, with 15 bases between them. This CDR3 region has 18 residues. The CDR3 loop is CASSQENVLIASGNTIYF. CDR3 DNA sequence: TGCGCCAGCAGCCAAGAGAACGTTCTTATAGCCTCTGGAAACACCATATATTTT.

The chain joins TRBV4-2 to TRBJ2-3; TRBD2 aligns across 7 bases. The CDR3 runs 18 residues. V shed 4 bases and J 2 bases; nucleotides not matched to a gene: 15. Germline CDR1 reads LGHNA; CDR2 reads YNFKEQ. CDR3 nucleotide sequence: TGTGCCAGCAGCCGATTCCTGGGGGGGGGAGGCTACACAGATACGCAGTATTTT. Translation: CASSRFLGGGGYTDTQYF.

This chain links TRBV7-9 with TRBJ1-2, with D tentatively TRBD1 (6 bases). Germline lookup yields CDR1 SEHNR and CDR2 FQNEAQ (reference sequence). Deletions cut 5 bases from V and 8 bases from J, with 15 bases between. The CDR3 consists of 13 residues. CDR3 in DNA: TGTGCCAGCAGCCACCGGGACATGCGGGGCTACACCTTC. This translates into CASSHRDMRGYTF.

V gene TRBV14 combines with J gene TRBJ2-2; TRBD1 matches at 11 bases. Trimming cost V 5 bases and J 3 bases; bases outside gene matches: 5. CDR1 is SGHDN, CDR2 FVKESK, per germline. The CDR3 covers 16 residues. CDR3 sequence (DNA): TGTGCCAGCAGCTACCGGACAGGGGGCTACACCGGGGAGCTGTTTTTT. Protein sequence: CASSYRTGGYTGELFF.

This chain links TRBV7-9 with TRBJ2-1; no clear D. The CDR3 contains 16 residues. V was pared by 5 bases and J by 8 bases, with 22 bases between. Germline V gene sequence: CDR1 SEHNR, CDR2 FQNEAQ (reference sequence). As DNA, the CDR3 is TGTGCCAGCAGCCCCTACCCCGACAAGGCTTCAGATGAGCAGTTCTTC. It translates to CASSPYPDKASDEQFF. Looking up the rest from reference TRBV7-9 and TRBJ2-1 gives the full variable domain: DTGVSQNPRHKITKRGQNVTFRCDPISEHNRLYWYRQTLGQGPEFLTYFQNEAQLEKSRLLSDRFSAERPKGSFSTLEIQRTEQGDSAMYLCASSPYPDKASDEQFFGPGTRLTVL.

This chain links TRBV15 with TRBJ2-3; 12 bases align to TRBD1. Trimming at V came to 3 bases and at J to 4 bases, leaving 5 bases not matched to a gene. Germline values: CDR1 LNHNV, CDR2 YYDKDF (reference sequence). The CDR3 runs to 16 residues. In DNA form, the CDR3 reads TGTGCCACCAGCAGCCCGGGACAGGGGGCATCAGATACGCAGTATTTT. It yields the protein CATSSPGQGASDTQYF.

The chain has TRBV19 and TRBJ2-3; D perhaps matches TRBD2 (6 bases). This CDR3 contains 14 residues. Germline CDR1 LNHDA, CDR2 SQIVND (reference sequence). The ends were cut back, 9 bases at V and 3 bases at J, with 16 bases in the middle. The DNA of the CDR3 is TGTGCCAGCGCCAGCGGAGGGGCGACAGATACGCAGTATTTT. Amino acid sequence: CASASGGATDTQYF. The complete variable domain, with remaining parts taken from reference TRBV19 and TRBJ2-3, reads DGGITQSPKYLFRKEGQNVTLSCEQNLNHDAMYWYRQDPGQGLRLIYYSQIVNDFQKGDIAEGYSVSREKKESFPLTVTSAQKNPTAFYLCASASGGATDTQYFGPGTRLTVL.

The rearrangement uses TRBV11-2 and TRBJ1-4, with 7 bases that match TRBD1. Germline V lookup: CDR1 SGHAT, CDR2 FQNNGV. The CDR3 loop spans 17 amino acids. With 1 base clipped from V and 3 bases from J, the junction kept 8 bases outside the gene matches. CDR3 loop: CASSLGGTVWPNEKLFF. The CDR3, as DNA: TGTGCCAGCAGCTTAGGGGGGACAGTTTGGCCTAATGAAAAACTGTTTTTT.

V usage is TRBV7-9 and J usage is TRBJ2-6; D not certain. CDR3 size: 16 residues. Trimming removed 4 bases from V and 0 bases from J, with 10 bases in between. Germline V gives CDR1 SEHNR, CDR2 FQNEAQ (reference sequence). The CDR3 sequence is CASSSQVISGANVLTF. The CDR3 nucleotides read TGTGCCAGCAGCTCCCAAGTGATCTCTGGGGCCAACGTCCTGACTTTC.

The rearrangement links TRBV7-3 to TRBJ2-7, with 7 bases lining up with TRBD2. The CDR3 consists of 17 residues. With V trimmed by 4 bases and J by 4 bases, 16 bases remained unmatched. The germline gives CDR1 SGHTA, CDR2 FQGTGA. The CDR3 nucleotides are TGTGCCAGCAGCTCAGATCGACGGGGCGGGAGAGGATACGAGCAGTACTTC. Encoded protein: CASSSDRRGGRGYEQYF.

The chain combines TRBV19 with TRBJ2-5; D tentatively fits TRBD1 or TRBD2 (5 bases each). The CDR3 runs 15 residues. Trimming took 5 bases from V and 5 from J, leaving 18 bases between them. Germline CDR1 is LNHDA and CDR2 is SQIVND (reference sequence). This CDR3 reads CASSRVVGTDETQYF. The CDR3 DNA is TGTGCCAGTAGTCGTGTAGTAGGGACCGACGAGACCCAGTACTTC.